This T cell receptor beta chain comes out of a study of regulatory T cells in long-lasting Graves disease. Time point denoted: newly diagnosed GD, antithyroid drugs for less than 3 months. Extracted PBMC RNA gave rise to the TCR library. There are many counts of this clonotype. Compared with germline, one end of the junction differs, possibly owing to a read error. In building TCR beta libraries, iRepertoire HTBI primers were used together with Arm-PCR of CDR3 regions. TCRdb called the multiplex PCR reads again in MiXCR, with one record for every CDR3 protein. The sample carries 560,000 or so distinct CDR3 sequences, about 16% recorded once. Germline V gene lookup returns CDR1 SGHRS and CDR2 YFSETQ. This CDR3 is built from 16 residues. This sample also belongs to another study, concerning T cells in Graves' hyperthyroidism and ophthalmopathy.

Sequenced here: peripheral blood mononuclear cells (PBMCs), sampled at new diagnosis, from a patient treated with antithyroid drugs. The source is a man younger than 30 with Graves disease. The chain couples TRBV5-1 to TRBJ2-1; 10 positions match TRBD2. The CDR3 DNA reads TGTGCCAGCAGTTCACCTAGCGGGAGCTCCTACAATGAGCAGTTCTTC. Translated, it gives CASSSPSGSSYNEQFF.